This entry features one T cell receptor (beta chain) sequence. Its antigen is not known. The germline V gene has CDR1 MNHEY and CDR2 SVGAGI. The CDR3 is made up of 15 amino acids. Trimming took 6 bases from V and 0 from J, leaving 12 bases between them. This entry belongs to a study of shared clonotypes between healthy human individuals. Findings and caveats of the study: Clonotype sharing across several donors was observed for 4.5% to 6.5% of naive CD4 clonotypes. Since donors were few, the genetic and exposure-history diversity represented was limited.

The authors distributed each subset's genomic DNA evenly over several immunoSEQ plates. In the original analysis: Junction-only sequences without quality scores were provided by ImmunoSEQ, so filtering was different. Repertoires were generated with immunoSEQ multiplex PCR, while TCRdb's copy carries only in-frame clones and drops some. For V, J and clone size, that table is used; D and trimming come from the DNA. The table includes approximately 2,200,000 clones, roughly 91% detected once. Positive CCR7 selection of CD45RO-negative cells yielded the naive CD8 cells, and terminally differentiated effector memory CD45RA+ cells were excluded.

The sequencing input was naive CD8+ T cells from PBMCs. The chain recombines TRBV6-5 with TRBJ2-1; D remains unclear. The TCR comes from a man aged 18 to 29 in good health. Some clones in this sample may be carry-over from other donors' samples. This CDR3 reads CASSPGRSSYNEQFF. The CDR3 nucleotides are TGTGCCAGCAGCCCCGGCCGGAGCTCCTACAATGAGCAGTTCTTC.